These 20 T cell receptor beta chains share one sample of origin, sequenced in a study of CD8+CD57+ T cells in acquired aplastic anemia (dated by TCRdb to between 2017 and 2018). Sequencing took place on an Illumina HiSeq 2000. Genomic DNA was used as template for profiling of TCR beta VDJ combinations and CDR3 sequences. TCRdb reprocessing: public reads trimmed at Q25 with fastp, clones called with MiXCR, in-frame beta chains kept. Here each entry gathers all rows of one CDR3 protein and keeps the most common genes and DNA. The sample has approximately 270,000 distinct CDR3 sequences on record, 55% to 65% of them singletons. The top ten clones comprise around 7.6% of the sample. Sample: sorted CD4+, CD8+, or CD8+CD57+ T cells (not recorded which) from PBMCs. The receptors derive from a human donor with severe aplastic anemia or a healthy control (not recorded which).

The rearrangement links TRBV19 to TRBJ1-1; D is uncertain. The CDR3 loop spans 13 amino acids. Germline V CDR1 and CDR2: LNHDA, SQIVND (reference sequence). The CDR3 DNA reads as TGTGCTAGTCAAGGGTCTGGGAACACTGAAGCTTTCTTT. It translates to CASQGSGNTEAFF.

This clonotype turned up a few times. One end of the junction fails to match germline, which may point to a read error. The chain links TRBV6-5 to TRBJ1-2, with 8 bases aligning to TRBD1. Germline V CDR1 and CDR2: MNHEY, SVGAGI. This CDR3 comprises 14 residues. The CDR3 sequence is CASSEKRTGSGYTF. The CDR3 DNA sequence: TGCGCCAGCAGTGAGAAAAGGACAGGGTCCGGCTACACCTTC.

The V and J genes are TRBV2 and TRBJ1-6, with 8 bases matching TRBD1. Germline V gene data show CDR1 as SNHLY and CDR2 as FYNNEI. V shed 9 bases, J shed 2 bases, and the junction held 12 bases outside the gene matches. The CDR3 has 17 amino acids. CDR3 residues: CASSIGTGATYNSPLHF. CDR3 in DNA: TGTGCCAGTAGTATTGGGACAGGAGCCACCTATAATTCACCCCTCCACTTT.

J is TRBJ2-1 and V is TRBV10-1, with D perhaps being TRBD1 or TRBD2 (5 bases each). The CDR3 contains 13 residues. V was clipped by 7 bases and J by 8 bases, with 15 bases between them. CDR1 and CDR2 from the germline V gene are WNHNN and SYGVQD (reference sequence). For the CDR3, the DNA is TGCGCCAGCAAGAAGTCAGGGACGGATGAGCAGTTCTTC. This codes for CASKKSGTDEQFF.

This clonotype was counted many times. The rearrangement uses TRBV2 and TRBJ1-2; maybe TRBD1 (5 bases). Looked up from germline, CDR1 is SNHLY and CDR2 is FYNNEI. V was clipped by 5 bases and J by 1 base, with 14 bases between them. The CDR3 runs to 15 residues. In DNA form, the CDR3 reads TGTGCCAGCAGTCTGGGGTGGGGGAATAACTATGGCTACACCTTC. It is translated as CASSLGWGNNYGYTF.

J is TRBJ2-5 and V is TRBV12-3 or TRBV12-4, with 11 bases identical to TRBD2. Trimming took 4 bases from V and 5 from J; bases not matched to a gene: 3. The CDR3 consists of 14 residues. The CDR3, as DNA: TGTGCCAGCAGTTCACTAGCGGGAGACGAGACCCAGTACTTC. Amino acid sequence: CASSSLAGDETQYF.

The chain joins TRBV29-1 to TRBJ1-2, with D possibly TRBD1 on 5 matching bases. The CDR3 consists of 14 residues. Germline CDR1 and CDR2: SQVTM and ANQGSEA. Trimming took off 3 bases at V and 4 bases at J, with 15 bases between the two ends. For the CDR3, the DNA is TGCAGCGTTGAGGCGACTGGGACGGCCTATGGCTACACCTTC. It encodes CSVEATGTAYGYTF. The full variable domain, completed using reference TRBV29-1 and TRBJ1-2, is SAVISQKPSRDICQRGTSLTIQCQVDSQVTMMFWYRQQPGQSLTLIATANQGSEATYESGFVIDKFPISRPNLTFSTLTVSNMSPEDSSIYLCSVEATGTAYGYTFGSGTRLTVV.

The genes are TRBV7-6 and TRBJ2-5, with D perhaps assigned TRBD1 or TRBD2 (5 bases each). Germline CDR1 and CDR2: SGHVS and FNYEAQ. Trimming stripped 1 base from V and 2 bases from J, with 17 bases between. The CDR3 covers 17 residues. The DNA for the CDR3 is TGTGCCAGCAGCTTAGGGGCCTACAGTGGGGGACAAGAGACCCAGTACTTC. Protein: CASSLGAYSGGQETQYF.

The rearrangement joins TRBV20-1 to TRBJ1-1, with D unresolved. Trimming removed 5 bases at V and 6 bases at J, with 16 bases between. CDR1 is DFQATT and CDR2 is SNEGSKA in the germline V gene (reference sequence). The CDR3 loop spans 13 amino acids. CDR3 sequence (DNA): TGCAGTGCTCCCGTAGGGAACTGTGCTGAAGCTTTCTTT. Translation: CSAPVGNCAEAFF.

The CDR3, as DNA: TGTGCCACCAGCAGACCTGACAGGGAGGGAGAGCAGTACTTC. This encodes CATSRPDREGEQYF. This rearrangement joins TRBV15 to TRBJ2-7; D could derive from TRBD1 or TRBD2 (7 bases each). Per germline, CDR1 LNHNV and CDR2 YYDKDF (reference sequence). V gave up 2 bases and J gave up 7 bases, with 15 bases separating them. CDR3 size: 14 residues.

This clonotype was observed at least ten times. The chain combines TRBV10-3 with TRBJ1-5; 7 bases align to TRBD1. CDR1 ENHRY and CDR2 SYGVKD come from the germline V gene. The CDR3 totals 15 residues. V dropped 0 bases and J dropped 4; count of bases not matched to a gene: 3. CDR3 in amino acids: CAISESGGGNQPQHF. In DNA form, the CDR3 reads TGTGCCATCAGTGAGTCAGGGGGCGGGAATCAGCCCCAGCATTTT.

This clonotype appeared many times. CDR3 sequence (DNA): TGTGCCAGTAGTGACAGGGCCCAACCACGGTATGGCTACACCTTC. Protein: CASSDRAQPRYGYTF. This chain connects TRBV12-3 or TRBV12-4 to TRBJ1-2; 7 bases are a match to TRBD1. Trimming removed 9 bases from V and 5 bases from J; junction bases left unmatched: 15. The CDR3 length is 15 residues.

With respect to this clonotype: A much more abundant neighbour one base away suggests this may be a read error. This chain uses TRBV7-2 with TRBJ2-3; TRBD1 matches 8 bases. CDR1 and CDR2 from the germline V gene are SGHTA and FQGNSA. The CDR3 contains 15 residues. DNA of the CDR3: TGTGCCAGCAGCTTAGGACAGGGGTATGCAGATAGGCAGTATTTT. It yields the protein CASSLGQGYADRQYF.

This chain joins TRBV20-1 and TRBJ2-7; 10 nucleotides agree with TRBD2. The CDR3 has 12 amino acids. The ends lost 7 bases at V and 7 bases at J; junction bases unmatched: 7. Germline assignment: CDR1 DFQATT and CDR2 SNEGSKA (reference sequence). CDR3 sequence reads: CSGGIAGGEQYF. Here the CDR3 DNA reads TGCAGTGGGGGAATAGCGGGAGGTGAGCAGTACTTC.

V gene TRBV28 combines with J gene TRBJ1-5, with TRBD1 matching 11 bases. Trimming took 6 bases from V and 7 from J; bases not matched to a gene: 14. CDR1 is MDHEN, CDR2 SYDVKM, per germline. The CDR3 consists of 17 residues. CDR3 in DNA: TGTGCCAGCAGCCATGAGAACGGACAGGGGGCAGAACAGCCCCAGCATTTT. This codes for CASSHENGQGAEQPQHF.

J is TRBJ2-7 and V is TRBV7-2; D unresolved. From germline, CDR1 is SGHTA and CDR2 FQGNSA. The CDR3 has 14 residues. V lost 0 bases and J lost 7, with 13 bases in between. CDR3 nucleotide sequence: TGTGCCAGCAGCTTAGCCCCCCAGCCCATGGAGCAGTACTTC. Protein product: CASSLAPQPMEQYF.

This chain uses TRBV25-1 with TRBJ1-2, with TRBD1 as a possible D gene (6 bases). V was trimmed by 5 bases and J by 7 bases, leaving 17 bases between them. Germline V gene sequence: CDR1 MGHDK, CDR2 SYGVNS. The CDR3 has 14 residues. The CDR3 loop reads CASSLNRECCGYTF. The CDR3 DNA sequence: TGTGCCAGCAGTTTAAACAGGGAATGTTGTGGCTACACCTTC.

The genes are TRBV7-6 and TRBJ1-1, with 8 bases that match TRBD1. The CDR3 totals 13 residues. J gave up 11 bases and V 5 bases, and 10 bases lay outside the gene matches. The germline CDR1 and CDR2 sequences are SGHVS and FNYEAQ. CDR3 sequence: CASSQGQAPGAFF. The CDR3 bases are TGTGCCAGCAGCCAGGGACAGGCCCCCGGGGCTTTCTTT. Variable domain in full (rest from reference TRBV7-6 and TRBJ1-1): GAGVSQSPRYKVTKRGQDVALRCDPISGHVSLYWYRQALGQGPEFLTYFNYEAQQDKSGLPNDRFSAERPEGSISTLTIQRTEQRDSAMYRCASSQGQAPGAFFGQGTRLTVV.

This clonotype occurred many times. The genes are TRBV10-3 and TRBJ1-1; D remains unclear. This CDR3 spans 14 amino acids. Germline-derived CDR1 and CDR2 are ENHRY and SYGVKD. Trimming stripped 0 bases from V and 3 bases from J, with 8 bases between. The CDR3 spells CAISESGGHTEAFF. DNA for the CDR3: TGTGCCATCAGTGAGTCGGGAGGCCACACTGAAGCTTTCTTT.

A remark on this clonotype: A clone one base away is much larger, so this may be a read error. This chain joins TRBV5-4 and TRBJ2-5, with 7 bases that match TRBD1. Germline V gives CDR1 SGHNT, CDR2 YYREEE (reference sequence). The CDR3 has 15 residues. The CDR3 here is CASSLGGQIQEAQYF. In DNA form, the CDR3 reads TGTGCCAGCAGCTTGGGGGGACAGATTCAAGAGGCCCAGTACTTC. The full variable domain, completed using reference TRBV5-4 and TRBJ2-5, is ETGVTQSPTHLIKTRGQQVTLRCSSQSGHNTVSWYQQALGQGPQFIFQYYREEENGRGNFPPRFSGLQFPNYSSELNVNALELDDSALYLCASSLGGQIQEAQYFGPGTRLLVL.